Below are 20 T cell receptor beta chains sequenced from a single sample in a study of shared clonotypes between healthy human individuals. Assay used: immunoSEQ multiplex PCR; TCRdb lists only in-frame clones, some missing. In the table there are about 820,000 clones, over 90% of which are singletons. Naive-designated CD8 cells lacked CD45RO, were positively enriched for CCR7, and omitted terminally differentiated effector memory CD45RA+ cells. Material for sequencing was naive CD8+ T cells sorted from blood. These receptors all stem from a man aged 25-40 years in good health.

The J gene is TRBJ2-6, the V gene TRBV5-6; weak D call: TRBD1 (5 bases). This CDR3 has 16 residues. Per the germline V gene, CDR1 is SGHDT and CDR2 is YYEEEE. Trimming cost V 1 base and J 0 bases, with 8 bases left between them. CDR3: CASSLTGVSGANVLTF. In nucleotides, the CDR3 is TGTGCCAGCAGCTTGACAGGTGTCTCTGGGGCCAACGTCCTGACTTTC.

The chain uses TRBV6-5 and TRBJ2-7; TRBD2 matches 10 bases. Unmatched junction bases numbered 3, after V lost 6 bases and J lost 4 bases. CDR1 MNHEY and CDR2 SVGAGI come from the germline V gene. This CDR3 is 13 amino acids long. In DNA form, the CDR3 reads TGTGCCAGCAGGAGCGGGAGGGCTTACGAGCAGTACTTC. Protein: CASRSGRAYEQYF.

This clone has only one observation. The chain uses TRBV4-1 and TRBJ2-7; weak D call: TRBD1 (6 bases). Between the trimmed V and J ends, which lost 1 base and 4 bases, there was a span of 14 bases. The length of the CDR3 is 15 residues. Looked up from germline, CDR1 is MGHRA and CDR2 is YSYEKL. CDR3 protein: CASSQGGHGTYEQYF. CDR3 nucleotides: TGCGCCAGCAGCCAAGGGGGCCACGGGACATACGAGCAGTACTTC.

The chain is built from TRBV5-8 and TRBJ2-5; TRBD1 matches at 10 bases. V lost 4 bases and J lost 5; bases outside the gene matches: 8. The CDR3 covers 15 residues. The V gene's germline CDR1 is SGHTS and CDR2 YDEGEE. CDR3 region: CASSIRDRGLETQYF. The CDR3 nucleotides read TGTGCCAGCAGCATCCGGGACAGGGGTCTTGAGACCCAGTACTTC.

The chain employs TRBV29-1 and TRBJ1-3, with a possible D match to TRBD1 (6 bases). Germline V CDR1 and CDR2: SQVTM, ANQGSEA. This CDR3 spans 16 amino acids. The V and J ends lost 0 bases and 3 bases respectively, with 15 bases between them. The CDR3 region is CSVEEGGPQYGNTIYF. The CDR3 coding sequence is TGCAGCGTTGAAGAAGGGGGGCCACAGTATGGAAACACCATATATTTT. Supplemented by reference TRBV29-1 and TRBJ1-3, the full variable domain reads SAVISQKPSRDICQRGTSLTIQCQVDSQVTMMFWYRQQPGQSLTLIATANQGSEATYESGFVIDKFPISRPNLTFSTLTVSNMSPEDSSIYLCSVEEGGPQYGNTIYFGEGSWLTVV.

The chain recombines TRBV20-1 with TRBJ2-4; D is undetermined. CDR1 is DFQATT and CDR2 is SNEGSKA in the germline V gene (reference sequence). Deletions cut 0 bases from V and 6 bases from J, with 0 bases between. The length of the CDR3 is 10 residues. CDR3 sequence reads: CSARENIQYF. CDR3 bases: TGCAGTGCTAGAGAAAACATTCAGTACTTC.

The V call is TRBV19, the J call TRBJ2-1, with TRBD2 identical over 11 bases. Germline assignment: CDR1 LNHDA and CDR2 SQIVND (reference sequence). The CDR3 has 15 amino acids. V was clipped by 5 bases and J by 4 bases; unmatched bases: 4. The CDR3 sequence: CASSPTSGSYNEQFF. In nucleotides, the CDR3 is TGTGCCAGTAGTCCAACTAGCGGGAGTTACAATGAGCAGTTCTTC.

V is TRBV12-5 and J is TRBJ2-1; TRBD2 matches 7 bases. V was clipped by 1 base and J by 10 bases; unmatched bases: 1. CDR1 LGHNT and CDR2 FRNRAP come from the germline V gene. This CDR3 is built from 12 residues. This CDR3 is CASGLGEGEQFF. The CDR3 DNA is TGTGCTAGTGGTTTGGGGGAGGGCGAGCAGTTCTTC.

The V gene is TRBV7-9, the J gene TRBJ2-7; 10 nucleotides align to TRBD1. Germline V lookup: CDR1 SEHNR, CDR2 FQNEAQ (reference sequence). The CDR3 runs to 15 residues. V was pared by 5 bases and J by 3 bases, with 7 bases of the junction left unmatched. DNA for the CDR3: TGTGCCAGCAGCCGTCCTCGGGACAGGGGCTACGAGCAGTACTTC. Its protein product is CASSRPRDRGYEQYF.

The chain carries TRBV5-6 and TRBJ2-1; 14 bases line up with TRBD2. Trimming took 2 bases from V and 8 from J; bases not matched to a gene: 3. The germline V gene encodes CDR1 SGHDT and CDR2 YYEEEE. This CDR3 is 15 amino acids long. CDR3 bases: TGTGCCAGCAGCTTAGGGGGACTAGCGGGAGATGAGCAGTTCTTC. This gives the protein CASSLGGLAGDEQFF.

The chain employs TRBV11-3 and TRBJ2-1; 10 bases agree with TRBD2. Germline CDR1 is SGHNT and CDR2 is YENEEA. Germline trimming cut 3 bases from V and 6 bases from J; bases unmatched to any gene: 8. This CDR3 is built from 16 residues. The CDR3 coding sequence is TGTGCCAGCAGCTTGTACGGGACTAGCGACCCCAATGAGCAGTTCTTC. Translation: CASSLYGTSDPNEQFF.

This sequence joins TRBV11-2 and TRBJ1-5, with D uncertain. V was pared by 2 bases and J by 1 base, with 6 bases between. This CDR3 is 14 amino acids long. The germline V gene encodes CDR1 SGHAT and CDR2 FQNNGV. The CDR3 here is CASSLTMSNQPQHF. The CDR3 nucleotides read TGTGCCAGCAGCTTAACGATGAGCAATCAGCCCCAGCATTTT.

The rearrangement links TRBV5-1 to TRBJ2-1; D is undetermined. Germline assignment: CDR1 SGHRS and CDR2 YFSETQ. Deletions cut 5 bases from V and 2 bases from J, with 8 bases between. The CDR3 has 13 residues. The CDR3 sequence is CASSFRTYNEQFF. The CDR3 region has the DNA TGCGCCAGCAGTTTTAGGACCTACAATGAGCAGTTCTTC.

This chain connects TRBV10-3 to TRBJ1-3; 10 bases are a match to TRBD1. Germline lookup yields CDR1 ENHRY and CDR2 SYGVKD. Trimming cost V 2 bases and J 9 bases; bases outside gene matches: 4. The CDR3 runs to 14 residues. The CDR3 DNA reads TGTGCCATCAGTGAGCCGGGACAGGGGACCACCATATATTTT. Its translation: CAISEPGQGTTIYF.

The CDR3: CASSEPSWGTGGGETQYF. As DNA, the CDR3 is TGTGCCAGCAGTGAACCCTCGTGGGGGACAGGGGGCGGTGAGACCCAGTACTTC. The chain links TRBV6-1 to TRBJ2-5; 12 bases line up with TRBD1. Trimming at V came to 2 bases and at J to 5 bases, leaving 12 bases not matched to a gene. The CDR3 has 18 amino acids. Germline CDR1 is MNHNS and CDR2 is SASEGT.

The V gene is TRBV9, the J gene TRBJ1-1, with TRBD1 as a possible D gene (6 bases). The CDR3 spans 14 residues. Germline assignment: CDR1 SGDLS and CDR2 YYNGEE. Trimming cost V 6 bases and J 5 bases, with 17 bases left between them. The CDR3 DNA sequence: TGTGCCAGCACCCGGGGGCAATTGGATACTGAAGCTTTCTTT. Translating it yields CASTRGQLDTEAFF.

V gene TRBV27 combines with J gene TRBJ1-4, with 9 bases matching TRBD1. CDR1 MNHEY and CDR2 SMNVEV come from the germline V gene (reference sequence). The V and J ends lost 5 bases and 7 bases, in that order; junction bases with no gene match: 8. This CDR3 has 15 amino acids. The CDR3 nucleotides are TGTGCCAGCAGTCTCCAACAGGGGGCTGTTGAAAAACTGTTTTTT. Protein: CASSLQQGAVEKLFF.

V gene TRBV27 combines with J gene TRBJ2-7; D uncertain. Germline assignment: CDR1 MNHEY and CDR2 SMNVEV (reference sequence). The CDR3 runs to 13 residues. The germline V and J ends were trimmed by 3 bases and 4 bases, with 10 bases remaining between them. The CDR3 loop reads CASSFSPLYEQYF. CDR3 DNA: TGTGCCAGCAGTTTTTCACCCCTGTACGAGCAGTACTTC.

V and J are TRBV19 and TRBJ2-3; 7 bases match TRBD1. The CDR3 extends over 16 amino acids. The germline V gene has CDR1 LNHDA and CDR2 SQIVND (reference sequence). V lost 2 bases and J lost 0; bases outside the gene matches: 5. The CDR3 DNA reads TGTGCCAGTAGTATATGGGGGACAGCTAGCACAGATACGCAGTATTTT. Translated: CASSIWGTASTDTQYF.

The chain's CDR3 is CASSLNGGSSTDTQYF. The CDR3 nucleotides are TGTGCCAGCAGCTTAAATGGCGGGAGCTCCACAGATACGCAGTATTTT. J is TRBJ2-3 and V is TRBV7-2, with TRBD2 matching 7 bases. CDR3 length: 16 amino acids. The germline gives CDR1 SGHTA, CDR2 FQGNSA. J lost 2 bases, V lost 2 bases, and 7 bases had no gene match.